This TCR beta chain was identified during a study of immune heterogeneity within non-small cell lung tumors. The CDR3 is 15 residues long. Germline CDR1 reads GTSNPN; CDR2 reads SVGIG (reference sequence). V lost 7 bases and J lost 3, with 21 bases in between. This clonotype is categorized as medium-sized. Its matching antigen is unknown. A first 10-cycle multiplex round used 32 V-gene and 13 J-gene primers on TCR beta CDR3. TCRdb itself ran the multiplex PCR reads through MiXCR, one entry per CDR3 protein. Of 6,000 to 6,500 distinct CDR3 sequences listed, around 20% are singletons. Regarding the study as a whole: Individual patients had largely distinct high-frequency T-cell receptor beta clonotypes.

The starting template was genomic DNA from bulk tumor, approximately 600 ng per sample. Surgery yielded several widely spaced biopsies per primary tumor. Enrolled patients presented with newly diagnosed, previously untreated non-small cell lung cancer and underwent curative surgery. The sequence derives from a female donor with non-small cell lung cancer. Sequencing was carried out using lung tumor tissue. The genes are TRBV30 and TRBJ1-2, with D possibly being TRBD1 (5 bases). CDR3 bases: TGTGCCTCTTGGGGCCCGGGGAGGAATTACTATGGCTACACCTTC. Amino acid sequence: CASWGPGRNYYGYTF. Looking up the rest from reference TRBV30 and TRBJ1-2 gives the full variable domain: SQTIHQWPATLVQPVGSPLSLECTVEGTSNPNLYWYRQAAGRGLQLLFYSVGIGQISSEVPQNLSASRPQDRQFILSSKKLLLSDSGFYLCASWGPGRNYYGYTFGSGTRLTVV.